Listed below are T cell receptor beta chains from one sample, sequenced in a study of CD8 T cells in ankylosing spondylitis. TCRdb ran MiXCR on the 5' RACE reads and lists one entry per CDR3 protein. There are about 800,000 distinct CDR3 sequences in the sample; roughly 12% occur only once, and approximately 0.51% lies in the top ten. The sample was blood, either unsorted or a sorted T cell fraction (not recorded which). The receptors were gathered from a male donor with ankylosing spondylitis. Each CDR3 is given without its conserved first and last residue.

V	J	CDR3
TRBV5-1	TRBJ1-2	ASSFGRGAYGYT
TRBV5-5	TRBJ2-7	ASSFQRQREQY
TRBV20-1	TRBJ2-2	SAPGQMNTGELF
TRBV6-2/TRBV6-3	TRBJ2-1	ASSYPPPGTSGRAGQF
TRBV5-6	TRBJ2-1	ASSLMGGDEQF
TRBV5-1	TRBJ2-1	ASSAWGLAGGNEQF
TRBV7-9	TRBJ1-2	ASSSTAGGGYGYT
TRBV5-5	TRBJ2-2	ASSLVVRGPNTGELF
TRBV7-9	TRBJ2-2	ASSPRRENTGELF
TRBV20-1	TRBJ1-5	SARGAQGQGSNQPQH
TRBV20-1	TRBJ2-7	SARRLQGSEEQY
TRBV6-1	TRBJ2-7	ASSAKGGGTYEQY
TRBV28	TRBJ1-2	ATPAATNYGYT
TRBV7-2	TRBJ2-1	ASSFLRGKKQF
TRBV4-3	TRBJ2-3	ASSQRGDSTDTQY
TRBV6-1	TRBJ2-5	ASSHRPILGGRRETQY
TRBV4-2	TRBJ2-2	ASSQEFLGELF
TRBV4-2	TRBJ1-1	ASSHRRNTEAF
TRBV5-1	TRBJ2-2	ASSDLQGTGELF
TRBV20-1	TRBJ2-1	SARKPGIHYNEQF
TRBV20-1	TRBJ1-5	SARPDRDQPQH
TRBV27	TRBJ1-6	ASNFAQRANSPLH
TRBV5-5	TRBJ2-1	ASSPRREDNEQF
TRBV15	TRBJ2-7	ATSRARDEQY
TRBV28	TRBJ2-3	ASTGSVTDTQY
TRBV6-6	TRBJ2-4	ASSPGANIQY
TRBV7-2	TRBJ2-3	ASSQPDTQY
TRBV20-1	TRBJ1-1	SARVEARGLHTEAF
TRBV20-1	TRBJ1-5	SAILSGTAHQPQH
TRBV7-2	TRBJ2-7	ASSPPLAGTRYYEQY
TRBV28	TRBJ1-2	ASSWEGGYT
TRBV20-1	TRBJ1-5	SASSLGGDQPQH
TRBV24-1	TRBJ2-3	ATSEIVRGTDTQY
TRBV20-1	TRBJ1-5	SAGPPGGPEQPQH
TRBV27	TRBJ2-7	ASSLQRARGEQY
TRBV16	TRBJ1-3	ASSQSQGNTIY
TRBV20-1	TRBJ2-3	SAMGRSTAFSTDTQY
TRBV12-3/TRBV12-4	TRBJ1-1	ASCSWASNTEAF
TRBV7-2	TRBJ1-4	ASSPKRRGNEKLF
TRBV24-1	TRBJ2-3	ATSDNRVGGDTQY
TRBV7-2	TRBJ2-1	ASSPALAGGRNEQF
TRBV5-1	TRBJ2-5	ASSLSTSAETQY
TRBV7-2	TRBJ1-5	ASSPPGFGNQPQH
TRBV12-3/TRBV12-4	TRBJ2-7	ASSSWDTAYEQY
TRBV11-2	TRBJ1-1	ASSLTGTNTEAF
TRBV7-9	TRBJ2-1	ASSLDAWDTYNEQF
TRBV20-1	TRBJ2-7	SASVGQGKRQY
TRBV5-1	TRBJ2-5	ASSLEGTAETQY
TRBV28	TRBJ1-1	ASSFVTAGEAF
TRBV7-2	TRBJ2-2	ASSPTDTGELF
TRBV7-2	TRBJ2-1	ASSFAGQAYNEQF
TRBV6-5	TRBJ2-7	ASSYSMGRQVEQY
TRBV12-3/TRBV12-4	TRBJ1-3	ASTRTYSGNTIY
TRBV20-1	TRBJ2-5	SAPRTGAAQY
TRBV4-2	TRBJ2-5	ASSPLGLGGPPETQY